Below, 27 T cell receptor beta chains from the same sample are listed, as sequenced in a study of T cells in Graves' hyperthyroidism and ophthalmopathy. Amplified TCR beta CDR3 regions derived from RNA transcripts. With the HTBI primer set, the TCR CDR3 went through a first round of RT-PCR. TCRdb re-called the multiplex PCR reads with MiXCR, one entry per CDR3 protein. The sample lists 300,000 to 450,000 distinct CDR3 sequences; about 18% were seen once. The sequencing sample was made of blood. The receptors here all came from a woman between 25 and 40 years old with Graves' hyperthyroidism that later progressed to Graves' ophthalmopathy.

This clonotype was counted only a few times. The chain joins TRBV6-1 to TRBJ1-3, with a tentative D call TRBD1 (6 bases). The CDR3 runs to 15 residues. Germline V lookup: CDR1 MNHNS, CDR2 SASEGT. V lost 6 bases and J 5 bases, leaving 17 bases between the germline ends. DNA for the CDR3: TGTGCCAGCAGCGCGGCCAGGGGCTCCAGAAACACCATATATTTT. It yields the protein CASSAARGSRNTIYF.

This clonotype was seen at least ten times. The rearrangement uses TRBV11-2 and TRBJ2-3, with TRBD1 matching 8 bases. V was pared by 6 bases and J by 5 bases, with 10 bases of the junction left unmatched. The CDR3 contains 15 residues. CDR1 and CDR2 (germline): SGHAT, FQNNGV. The chain's CDR3 is CASRRTGTGGDTQYF. The CDR3 DNA reads TGTGCCAGCAGGCGTACAGGGACAGGAGGAGATACGCAGTATTTT.

This clonotype was seen more than once but under ten times. J is TRBJ2-7 and V is TRBV20-1; D gene ambiguous. Germline lookup yields CDR1 DFQATT and CDR2 SNEGSKA (reference sequence). The length of the CDR3 is 13 residues. The germline V and J ends were trimmed by 8 bases and 2 bases, with 16 bases remaining between them. The CDR3 nucleotides read TGCAGTTTATTCGGCGGTGGAGCCTACGAGCAGTACTTC. It translates to CSLFGGGAYEQYF.

In its sample, this clonotype was seen a few times. Possible read error: a much larger clone is one base away. The chain has TRBV27 and TRBJ2-3; 7 bases are shared with TRBD1. The CDR3 loop spans 16 amino acids. J lost 0 bases, V lost 5 bases, and 8 bases had no gene match. Germline assignment: CDR1 MNHEY and CDR2 SMNVEV (reference sequence). CDR3 protein: CASSIPQGISTDTQYF. In DNA, the CDR3 is TGTGCCAGCAGTATTCCACAGGGGATCAGCACAGATACGCAGTATTTT.

This clonotype appeared many times. J is TRBJ2-1 and V is TRBV19; 8 nucleotides agree with TRBD1. J was trimmed by 4 bases and V by 3 bases; bases with no gene match: 5. Germline CDR1 LNHDA, CDR2 SQIVND (reference sequence). The CDR3 consists of 15 residues. CDR3 region: CASSIPGQGYNEQFF. DNA of the CDR3: TGTGCCAGTAGTATTCCCGGACAGGGATACAATGAGCAGTTCTTC.

The J gene is TRBJ1-2, the V gene TRBV15, with D perhaps TRBD1 (6 bases). V lost 0 bases and J 8 bases, leaving 25 bases between the germline ends. CDR1 LNHNV and CDR2 YYDKDF come from the germline V gene (reference sequence). The CDR3 runs 18 residues. Written as DNA, the CDR3 is TGTGCCACCAGCAGAGATCGTGGGGGCGCTCGGCTCGGGGACGGCTACACCTTC. Its translation is CATSRDRGGARLGDGYTF.

This clonotype was seen repeatedly, ten times or more. V gene TRBV4-1 combines with J gene TRBJ1-6; TRBD1 might be the D (6 bases). The length of the CDR3 is 17 residues. The V gene lost 4 bases and the J gene lost 4 bases, with 17 bases spanning the gap. The germline V gene encodes CDR1 MGHRA and CDR2 YSYEKL. CDR3 sequence (DNA): TGCGCCAGCAGCCCAGGACTTCTAGGGGGGTATAATTCACCCCTCCACTTT. Residues: CASSPGLLGGYNSPLHF.

The sample holds a few counts of this clonotype. This may be a read error, as it is one base from a much larger clone. The chain is built from TRBV10-3 and TRBJ1-1, with unresolved D. The CDR3 is 16 amino acids. Germline values: CDR1 ENHRY, CDR2 SYGVKD. The germline V and J ends were trimmed by 5 bases and 0 bases, with 16 bases remaining between them. As DNA, the CDR3 is TGTGCCATCAGTCAAAAGGACGGTACTCTGAACACTGAAGCTTTCTTT. This encodes CAISQKDGTLNTEAFF.

This clonotype was observed a few times. V is TRBV4-2 and J is TRBJ2-1, with 7 bases that match TRBD2. Germline V gene lookup returns CDR1 LGHNA and CDR2 YNFKEQ. J gave up 2 bases and V 2 bases, and 9 bases lay outside the gene matches. This CDR3 comprises 17 residues. In nucleotides, the CDR3 is TGTGCCAGCAGCCAACAACGGGACTACCCCACCTACAATGAGCAGTTCTTC. Protein product: CASSQQRDYPTYNEQFF.

J is TRBJ1-1 and V is TRBV6-5; D unresolved. The CDR3 contains 15 residues. V was clipped by 2 bases and J by 3 bases, with 13 bases between them. Germline-derived CDR1 and CDR2 are MNHEY and SVGAGI. The CDR3: CASSYVKNSDTEAFF. CDR3 in DNA: TGTGCCAGCAGTTACGTAAAGAACAGCGACACTGAAGCTTTCTTT.

This chain connects TRBV7-9 to TRBJ2-7; 7 bases are a match to TRBD1. The CDR3 contains 14 residues. V trimming: 1 base; J trimming: 5 bases; junction bases outside the gene matches: 5. Germline assignment: CDR1 SEHNR and CDR2 FQNEAQ (reference sequence). The CDR3 nucleotides read TGTGCCAGCAGCTTAGTGACAGGGCGTGACGAGCAGTACTTC. Amino acid sequence: CASSLVTGRDEQYF.

The chain links TRBV6-1 to TRBJ2-2, with a weak D call TRBD1 (6 bases). V lost 2 bases and J 5 bases, leaving 21 bases between the germline ends. This CDR3 spans 18 amino acids. Germline CDR1 and CDR2: MNHNS and SASEGT. CDR3 sequence (DNA): TGTGCCAGCAGTGAAACCCGAGGTGAAGGGGGAAGGACCGGGGAGCTGTTTTTT. Translated: CASSETRGEGGRTGELFF.

This chain links TRBV29-1 with TRBJ1-2; 9 positions match TRBD1. The CDR3 runs to 11 residues. Trimming took 6 bases from V and 4 from J; bases not matched to a gene: 0. Germline V gives CDR1 SQVTM, CDR2 ANQGSEA. The chain's CDR3 is CSVTGGYGYTF. Written as DNA, the CDR3 is TGCAGCGTGACAGGGGGCTATGGCTACACCTTC.

The CDR3 DNA reads as TGCGCCAGCAGGGGAGAATACAATGAGCAGTTCTTC. The encoded protein is CASRGEYNEQFF. The chain has TRBV10-2 and TRBJ2-1, with a possible D match to TRBD2 (5 bases). The CDR3 is 12 amino acids. V was clipped by 6 bases and J by 4 bases, with 7 bases between them. Germline V gene data show CDR1 as WSHSY and CDR2 as SAAADI.

This clonotype came up a few times. The gene calls are TRBV11-1 and TRBJ2-5, with a possible D match to TRBD2 (6 bases). CDR3 length equals 14 residues. CDR1 is SGHAT and CDR2 is FQDESV in the germline V gene (reference sequence). V was shortened by 5 bases and J by 5 bases, with 15 bases between the two germline ends. The CDR3 sequence: CASSPPGGEETQYF. As DNA, the CDR3 is TGTGCCAGCAGCCCCCCCGGGGGAGAGGAGACCCAGTACTTC.

This clonotype was recorded a few times. This rearrangement joins TRBV6-1 to TRBJ1-2; D is possibly TRBD1 (5 bases). Between the trimmed V and J ends, which lost 6 bases and 6 bases, there was a span of 11 bases. The CDR3 extends over 12 amino acids. CDR1 and CDR2 (germline): MNHNS, SASEGT. CDR3 sequence reads: CASSPAGNGYTF. The CDR3 DNA reads TGTGCCAGCAGCCCGGCAGGGAATGGCTACACCTTC.

DNA for the CDR3: TGTGCCAGCAGATCCCGGGACGGGTCCTACAATGAGCAGTTCTTC. Amino acids: CASRSRDGSYNEQFF. The genes are TRBV6-2 or TRBV6-3 and TRBJ2-1; D is perhaps TRBD1 or TRBD2 (5 bases each). V lost 6 bases to trimming and J lost 1 base, with 13 bases between them. This CDR3 spans 15 amino acids. Germline assignment: CDR1 MNHEY and CDR2 SVGEGT.

This clonotype was counted many times. The V call is TRBV12-3 or TRBV12-4, the J call TRBJ1-2; no firm D call. There are 15 residues in the CDR3. Trimming stripped 2 bases from V and 8 bases from J, with 18 bases between. CDR3 DNA sequence: TGTGCCAGCAGTTTACATGGGGTCTTAGAGCGCGGCTACACCTTC. Translating it yields CASSLHGVLERGYTF.

A few counts support this clonotype. The gene calls are TRBV29-1 and TRBJ1-3; D uncertain. V lost 7 bases and J 4 bases, leaving 11 bases between the germline ends. Per the germline V gene, CDR1 is SQVTM and CDR2 is ANQGSEA. This CDR3 is built from 12 residues. The CDR3 coding sequence is TGCAGCGCTCGGCACTCAGGAAACACCATATATTTT. The encoded protein is CSARHSGNTIYF.

The chain has TRBV15 and TRBJ2-1; tentative D call: TRBD1 (5 bases). Trimming removed 4 bases from V and 0 bases from J, with 19 bases in between. Per germline, CDR1 LNHNV and CDR2 YYDKDF (reference sequence). The length of the CDR3 is 18 residues. In DNA, the CDR3 is TGTGCCACCAGCACAATTACTGACAGTTTGAGCTCCTACAATGAGCAGTTCTTC. This codes for CATSTITDSLSSYNEQFF.

This clonotype has ten or more counts. The rearrangement uses TRBV12-3 or TRBV12-4 and TRBJ2-1; 9 positions match TRBD2. The CDR3 has 13 residues. V gave up 6 bases and J gave up 8 bases; unmatched junction bases: 5. The CDR3 loop reads CASSLAGYHEQFF. Here the CDR3 DNA reads TGTGCCAGCAGCCTAGCGGGATACCATGAGCAGTTCTTC.

About this clonotype itself: This may come from a read error, since a much larger clone is one base off. The J gene is TRBJ1-2, the V gene TRBV9, with D possibly TRBD1 on 6 matching bases. The V end lost 5 bases, the J end lost 7 bases, and 9 bases lay between the germline ends. CDR3 length equals 11 residues. Germline CDR1 is SGDLS and CDR2 is YYNGEE. CDR3 residues: CASSAGVGYTF. The DNA for the CDR3 is TGTGCCAGCAGTGCAGGGGTTGGCTACACCTTC. The variable domain in full, with the rest retrieved from reference TRBV9 and TRBJ1-2, is DSGVTQTPKHLITATGQRVTLRCSPRSGDLSVYWYQQSLDQGLQFLIQYYNGEERAKGNILERFSAQQFPDLHSELNLSSLELGDSALYFCASSAGVGYTFGSGTRLTVV.

V and J are TRBV7-6 and TRBJ2-1; 10 bases are shared with TRBD2. Losses at the gene ends were 3 bases for V and 8 bases for J; bases not matched to a gene: 7. The germline CDR1 and CDR2 sequences are SGHVS and FNYEAQ. The CDR3 has 15 amino acids. DNA of the CDR3: TGTGCCAGCAGCTTCCCTAGCGGGAGCGGCGATGAGCAGTTCTTC. This sequence encodes CASSFPSGSGDEQFF.

This rearrangement joins TRBV10-3 to TRBJ1-2; 10 bases are a match to TRBD1. V gave up 9 bases and J gave up 8 bases; unmatched junction bases: 6. The CDR3 sequence is 12 residues long. Germline-derived CDR1 and CDR2 are ENHRY and SYGVKD. Written as DNA, the CDR3 is TGTGCCATATTAGGGGACAGGGGAGGCTACACCTTC. Translating gives CAILGDRGGYTF.

This chain links TRBV20-1 with TRBJ2-1; 9 bases fit TRBD2. This CDR3 region has 15 residues. Germline lookup yields CDR1 DFQATT and CDR2 SNEGSKA (reference sequence). Trimming at V came to 6 bases and at J to 3 bases, leaving 9 bases not matched to a gene. The CDR3: CSARREGPFYNEQFF. The DNA of the CDR3 is TGCAGTGCCAGGCGGGAGGGCCCGTTCTACAATGAGCAGTTCTTC.

This clonotype was detected ten times or more. This sequence joins TRBV5-1 and TRBJ1-6, with D possibly matching TRBD1 (5 bases). CDR1 is SGHRS and CDR2 is YFSETQ in the germline V gene. The CDR3 spans 14 residues. The V end lost 7 bases, the J end lost 10 bases, and 18 bases lay between the germline ends. DNA for the CDR3: TGCGCCAGCTCCGGGACGGGACTTTTATCACCCCTCCACTTT. The encoded protein is CASSGTGLLSPLHF.

This clonotype appeared many times. The genes are TRBV5-1 and TRBJ2-5; perhaps TRBD2 as D (6 bases). V dropped 0 bases and J dropped 5 bases, with 14 bases sitting between them. Germline CDR1 SGHRS, CDR2 YFSETQ. This CDR3 contains 15 residues. The CDR3 DNA is TGCGCCAGCAGCTTGGCGAACTCTCGGGGGGAGACCCAGTACTTC. Translating it yields CASSLANSRGETQYF.